This TCR beta chain was identified in a study of CD8+CD57+ T cells in acquired aplastic anemia listed by TCRdb under 2018. About the study as a whole: A mean of 3.2 ug of DNA, ranging from roughly 0.18 to 30 ug, was extracted from sorted CD4+ and CD8+ cells. CD8+CD57+ expansion was defined as frequency above the mean frequency observed in healthy subjects. Results and caveats for the whole study, not just this receptor: Patients and healthy controls showed no significant difference in CD8+ Simpson's diversity (P=0.060). Around 27 CD8+ CDR3 sequences were found in both patients and controls but appeared to be highly expressed in patients and within the immunodominant clones of the patients.

Genomic DNA served as template for TCR beta VDJ combination and CDR3 sequence profiling. An Illumina HiSeq 2000 was the platform used for TCR repertoire sequencing. The study's own analysis went as follows. TRBV/TRBJ rearrangement plots, CDR3 size and DJ length profiles, and Simpson's diversity index were used to assess repertoires. The immunodominant clone was defined as the most abundant DNA sequence in deep sequencing data. CDR3 amino acid sequences were checked for sharing between subjects and were compared against published repertoires and the VDJdb database. In TCRdb, the public reads were trimmed at Q25 with fastp and aligned with MiXCR, with productive beta chains retained. Every distinct CDR3 protein forms one entry, paired with its most common genes and DNA. TCRdb's processing, not the study's, gives the V and J calls here. In this sample the table shows about 250,000 distinct CDR3 sequences, more than 40% of which occur a single time. The ten top clones hold 7% to 9.5% of the sample.

The patients picked for sequencing were ones in whom flow cytometry had shown an expansion of CD8+CD57+ cells. Every patient had a diagnosis of severe acquired aplastic anemia based on International Study of Aplastic Anemia and Agranulocytosis and Camitta criteria. No patient had received any therapy when blood was sampled. In the study, sorted CD4+ and CD8+ blood T cells from patients with severe aplastic anemia and from healthy subjects underwent deep sequencing of TCR repertoires. In the USA, patient enrollment took place under clinicaltrials.gov protocols 00001620, 01623167, 00001397, 00071045, 00081523 and 00961064. Ficoll-Paque density gradient centrifugation was used to isolate peripheral blood mononuclear cells. Before DNA was extracted, CD4+ and CD8+ T cells were sorted using either FACS or magnetic beads. This clonotype was seen only once. There is no known antigen for this receptor. Nothing much larger sits one base from this clone, and base qualities are not available. One read offers little support.

Specimen: sorted CD4+, CD8+, or CD8+CD57+ T cells (not recorded which) from PBMCs. The clonotype was recovered from a human donor with aplastic anemia.

Read as DNA, the sequence is TGCGCCAGCAGCTGGGACACCAATAATTCACCCCTCCACTTT. Translated, this gives CASSWDTNNSPLHF. The receptor chain draws on TRBV5-1 and TRBJ1-6; tentative D gene TRBD1, with 6 bases matching. V is clipped by 3 bases and J by 5 bases, and the sequence between their germline boundaries is 9 bases long. CDR1 and CDR2 were assigned from the germline V gene as SGHRS and YFSETQ. From cysteine to phenylalanine, the CDR3 is 14 amino acids long. Only the CDR3 DNA stays, 42 bases, in frame from base 1.